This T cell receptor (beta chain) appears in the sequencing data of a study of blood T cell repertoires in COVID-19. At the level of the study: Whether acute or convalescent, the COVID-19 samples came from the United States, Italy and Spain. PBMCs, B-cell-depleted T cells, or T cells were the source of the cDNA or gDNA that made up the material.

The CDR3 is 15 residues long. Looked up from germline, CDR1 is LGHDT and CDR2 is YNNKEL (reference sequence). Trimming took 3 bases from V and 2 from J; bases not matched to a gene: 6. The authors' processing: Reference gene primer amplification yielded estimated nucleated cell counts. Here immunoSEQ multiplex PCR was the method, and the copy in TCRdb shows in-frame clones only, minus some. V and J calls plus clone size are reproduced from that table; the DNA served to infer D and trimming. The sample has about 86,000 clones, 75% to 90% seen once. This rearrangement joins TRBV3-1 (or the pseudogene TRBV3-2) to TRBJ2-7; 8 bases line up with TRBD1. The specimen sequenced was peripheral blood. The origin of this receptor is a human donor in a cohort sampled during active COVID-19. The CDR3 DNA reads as TGTGCCAGCAGCCATCTCCGGGACAGGCCCTACGAGCAGTACTTC. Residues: CASSHLRDRPYEQYF.